This entry is about one T cell receptor (beta chain). Under the authors' procedure: From reference gene primer amplification, estimates of nucleated cell counts were derived. Using immunoSEQ multiplex PCR, the repertoire was profiled, and TCRdb retains in-frame clones only, with some absent. That table furnishes V, J and clone size, whereas the DNA furnished D and trimming. The sample includes around 140,000 clones, roughly 91% of them seen just once. The entry originates in a study of blood T cell repertoires in COVID-19. Study-wide background: Whether acute or convalescent, the COVID-19 samples came from the United States, Italy and Spain. PBMCs, B-cell-depleted T cells, or T cells provided the cDNA or gDNA that made up the material.

The CDR3 runs to 14 residues. V gave up 2 bases and J gave up 4 bases; unmatched junction bases: 2. Germline V gives CDR1 LNHDA, CDR2 SQIVND (reference sequence). The sequencing input was peripheral blood. V usage is TRBV19 and J usage is TRBJ2-1; 7 bases are a match to TRBD1. The sequence came from a man aged 45-60 years with active or convalescent COVID-19. CDR3 nucleotides: TGTGCCAGTAGTATAACGGACAGGTACAATGAGCAGTTCTTC. It encodes CASSITDRYNEQFF.